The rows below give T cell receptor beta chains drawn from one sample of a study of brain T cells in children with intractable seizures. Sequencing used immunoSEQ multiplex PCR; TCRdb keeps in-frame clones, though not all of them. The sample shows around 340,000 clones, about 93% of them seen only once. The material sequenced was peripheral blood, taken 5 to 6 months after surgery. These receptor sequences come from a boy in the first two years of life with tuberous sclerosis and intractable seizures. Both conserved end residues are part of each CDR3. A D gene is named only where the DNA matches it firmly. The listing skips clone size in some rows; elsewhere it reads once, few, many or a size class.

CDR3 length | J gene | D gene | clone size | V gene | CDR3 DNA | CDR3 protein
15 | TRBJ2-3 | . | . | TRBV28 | TGTGCCAGCAGTTTCAGACTTGCTAGGGGGGATACGCAGTATTTT | CASSFRLARGDTQYF
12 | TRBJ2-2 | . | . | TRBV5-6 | TGTGCCAGCAGTCAATACACCGGGGAGCTGTTTTTT | CASSQYTGELFF
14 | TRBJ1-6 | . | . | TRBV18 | TGTGCCAGCTCACCGGGAGGGAACAATTCACCCCTCCACTTT | CASSPGGNNSPLHF
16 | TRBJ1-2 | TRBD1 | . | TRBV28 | TGTGCCAGCAGTTTTCGCTCCAGGGGGCAGAGCTATGGCTACACCTTC | CASSFRSRGQSYGYTF
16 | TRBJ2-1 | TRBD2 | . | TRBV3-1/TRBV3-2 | TGTGCCAGCAGCCGGACTAGCGGGAGGATACACAATGAGCAGTTCTTC | CASSRTSGRIHNEQFF
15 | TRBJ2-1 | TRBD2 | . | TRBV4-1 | TGCGCCAGCAGCCAAGGACTAGCGGGTGTCAATGAGCAGTTCTTC | CASSQGLAGVNEQFF
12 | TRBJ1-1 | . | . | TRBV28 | TGTGCCAGCAGTTTGGCCAGGGCTCGGGCTTTCTTT | CASSLARARAFF
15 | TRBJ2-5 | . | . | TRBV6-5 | TGTGCCAGCAAATCGTACGGGGGGCATTGGGAGACCCAGTACTTC | CASKSYGGHWETQYF
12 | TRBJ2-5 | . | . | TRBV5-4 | TGTGCCAGCAGCTTGACAGAAGAGACCCAGTACTTC | CASSLTEETQYF
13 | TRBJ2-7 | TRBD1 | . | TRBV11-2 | TGTGCCAGCACCCGGGACAGGGGCTACGAGCAGTACTTC | CASTRDRGYEQYF
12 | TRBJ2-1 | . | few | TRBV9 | TGTGCCAGCAGCGTAGGGACCGTCGAGCAGTTCTTC | CASSVGTVEQFF
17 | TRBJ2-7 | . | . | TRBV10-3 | TGTGCCATCAGTGAGACAGCTAGCTTCCAAAGCTCCTACGAGCAGTACTTC | CAISETASFQSSYEQYF
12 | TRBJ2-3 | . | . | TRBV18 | TGTGCCAGCTCACCCCAGGGACGTGAGCAGTATTTT | CASSPQGREQYF
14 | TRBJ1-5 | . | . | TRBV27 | TGTGCCAGCAAGGGAGACGGATATAATCAGCCCCAGCATTTT | CASKGDGYNQPQHF
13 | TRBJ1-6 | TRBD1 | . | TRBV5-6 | TGTGCCAGCAGCCCGGGACAGGATTCACCCCTCCACTTT | CASSPGQDSPLHF
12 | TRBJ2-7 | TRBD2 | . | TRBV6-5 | TGTGCCAGCACCACTAGCGGCTACGAGCAGTACTTC | CASTTSGYEQYF
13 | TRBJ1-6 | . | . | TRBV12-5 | TGTGCTAGTGTAAGGGACATCAATTCACCCCTCCACTTT | CASVRDINSPLHF
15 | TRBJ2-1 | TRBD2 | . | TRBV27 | TGTGCCAGCAGAATTATAGCGGGGGGTTACAATGAGCAGTTCTTC | CASRIIAGGYNEQFF
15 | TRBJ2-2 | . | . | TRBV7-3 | TGTGCCAGCAGCCCGGGGCCTTTGAACACCGGGGAGCTGTTTTTT | CASSPGPLNTGELFF
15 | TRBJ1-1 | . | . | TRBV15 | TGTGCCACCAGCAGAGGAGGGATCATGAACACTGAAGCTTTCTTT | CATSRGGIMNTEAFF
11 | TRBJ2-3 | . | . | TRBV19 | TGTGCCAGTAGTATGGTAGATACGCAGTATTTT | CASSMVDTQYF
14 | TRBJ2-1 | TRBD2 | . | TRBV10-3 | TGTGCCATCGGGGGGCTAGCGGGGTACAATGAGCAGTTCTTC | CAIGGLAGYNEQFF
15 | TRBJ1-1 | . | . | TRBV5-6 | TGTGCCAGCAGCTTGGGACAGCTTAAGAACACTGAAGCTTTCTTT | CASSLGQLKNTEAFF
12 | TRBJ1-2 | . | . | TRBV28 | TGTGCCAGCGAGAGGGTGGCCTATGGCTACACCTTC | CASERVAYGYTF
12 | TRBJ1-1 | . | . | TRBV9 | TGTGCCAGCGGATTGGAGAACACTGAAGCTTTCTTT | CASGLENTEAFF
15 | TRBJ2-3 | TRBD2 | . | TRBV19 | TGTGCCAGTAGGCTAGCGGGAGGATTCACAGATACGCAGTATTTT | CASRLAGGFTDTQYF
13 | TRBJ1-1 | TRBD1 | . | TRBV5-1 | TGCGCCAGCACCTTGCAGGGGGACACTGAAGCTTTCTTT | CASTLQGDTEAFF
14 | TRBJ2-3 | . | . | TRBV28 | TGTGCCAGCAGCCTTACGACACAACCTTTTACGCAGTATTTT | CASSLTTQPFTQYF
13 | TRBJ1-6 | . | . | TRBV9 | TGTGCCAGCAGCACCAGCCCGCTTTCACCCCTCCACTTT | CASSTSPLSPLHF
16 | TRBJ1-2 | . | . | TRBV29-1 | TGCAGCGCTGGAAGGGCCTCCTCCTTAGATCACTATGGCTACACCTTC | CSAGRASSLDHYGYTF
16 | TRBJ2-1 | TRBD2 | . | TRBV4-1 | TGCGCCAGCAGCCGGAACCTAGCGGAGATATACAATGAGCAGTTCTTC | CASSRNLAEIYNEQFF
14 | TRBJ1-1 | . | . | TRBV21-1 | TGTGCCAGCAGCCGGACGGCCATGAACACTGAAGCTTTCTTT | CASSRTAMNTEAFF
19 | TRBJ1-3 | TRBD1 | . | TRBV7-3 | TGTGCCAGCACCCTTACCGGTCGGGGACAGGGTAACTCTGGAAACACCATATATTTT | CASTLTGRGQGNSGNTIYF
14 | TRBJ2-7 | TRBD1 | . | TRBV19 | TGTGCCAGTAGTATAGGGACAGGGGGCGACGAGCAGTACTTC | CASSIGTGGDEQYF
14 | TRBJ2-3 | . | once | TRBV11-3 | TGTGCCAGCAGCTCTGGGCGGAGCACAGATACGCAGTATTTT | CASSSGRSTDTQYF
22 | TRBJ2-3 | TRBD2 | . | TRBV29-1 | TGCAGCGTTGAAGTAGCGGGACACCCCCCTAGCGGGAGGGCCGTAGTCACAGATACGCAGTATTTT | CSVEVAGHPPSGRAVVTDTQYF
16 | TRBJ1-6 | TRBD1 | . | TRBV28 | TGTGCCAGCAGTCTGGACAGGGGCTTCTATAATTCACCCCTCCACTTT | CASSLDRGFYNSPLHF
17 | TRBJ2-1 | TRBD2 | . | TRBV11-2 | TGTGCCAGCAGGCAGTTGGGCGGGAGGGCTTCCTACAATGAGCAGTTCTTC | CASRQLGGRASYNEQFF